These 3 T cell receptor beta chains were all obtained from the same sample, sequenced in a study of identical twins. TCRdb re-analysed the 5' RACE reads in MiXCR, keeping a single row per CDR3 protein. The sample comprises a few hundred thousand distinct CDR3 sequences, about 8.9% of which are singletons, and 3% to 3.5% rests with the top ten. This sample was shared with a second study, whose subject was yellow fever vaccine responses in identical twins.

The source material was CD8+ T cells sorted from blood. These receptor sequences come from a woman in her late teens or twenties in good health.

This clonotype was recorded many times. The rearrangement links TRBV4-1 to TRBJ2-7, with TRBD2 as a possible D gene (6 bases). The germline V gene encodes CDR1 MGHRA and CDR2 YSYEKL. This CDR3 region has 13 residues. V gave up 1 base and J gave up 7 bases, with 11 bases separating them. The CDR3 coding sequence is TGCGCCAGCAGCCAAGCGGGGGAGAGTGAGCAGTACTTC. Its protein product is CASSQAGESEQYF.

This clonotype was seen ten or more times. The rearrangement links TRBV29-1 to TRBJ2-5, with D perhaps matching TRBD1 or TRBD2 (5 bases each). The CDR3 is 14 residues long. Germline V gene lookup returns CDR1 SQVTM and CDR2 ANQGSEA. With 3 bases removed from V and 5 bases from J, the gap between germline ends came to 16 bases. CDR3 in DNA: TGCAGCGTTGAGTATGGGACGGTAGGGGAGACCCAGTACTTC. This sequence encodes CSVEYGTVGETQYF.

This clonotype was counted a few times. The chain links TRBV15 to TRBJ2-5, with D unresolved. The CDR3 runs to 12 residues. CDR1 is LNHNV, CDR2 YYDKDF, per germline (reference sequence). Trimming cost V 3 bases and J 8 bases, with 10 bases left between them. CDR3 protein: CATSRDLVTQYF. CDR3 bases: TGTGCCACCAGCAGGGATTTGGTTACCCAGTACTTC.